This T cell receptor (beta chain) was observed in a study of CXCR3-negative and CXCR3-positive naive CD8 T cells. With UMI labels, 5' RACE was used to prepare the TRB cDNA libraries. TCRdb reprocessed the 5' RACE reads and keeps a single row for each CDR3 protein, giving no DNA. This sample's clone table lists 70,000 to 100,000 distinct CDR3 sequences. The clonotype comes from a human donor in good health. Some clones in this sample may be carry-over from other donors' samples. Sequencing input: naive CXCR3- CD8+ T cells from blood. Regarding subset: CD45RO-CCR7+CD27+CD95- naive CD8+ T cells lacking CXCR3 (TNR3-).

CDR3 amino acids: CASSLDVETVNTGELFF. The chain has TRBV3-1 and TRBJ2-2; TCRdb selects TRBD1, and the lack of DNA leaves this call unchecked. CDR3 length: 17 amino acids. Germline CDR1 is LGHDT and CDR2 is YNNKEL (reference sequence).